The T cell receptor beta chain under discussion was sequenced for a study of cytomegalovirus exposure and HLA in healthy donors. The wider study: When 398 donors were genotyped, just over 80% of them were found to fall in the Caucasian-associated ancestry cluster. Regarding the study as a whole: The productive fraction for most TCR beta V segments was about 87% or about 30% in an earlier analysis.

Vbeta (60) and Jbeta (13) primers were used in the PCR. TCRdb's table, derived via immunoSEQ multiplex PCR, lists solely in-frame clones and lacks some. Of 95,000 to 150,000 clones listed, roughly 87% were seen once; the top ten hold 1.4% to 1.5%. Of note for this clone: Antigen specificity is unknown.

From germline, CDR1 is MGHDK and CDR2 SYGVNS. The V and J ends lost 0 bases and 3 bases respectively, with 14 bases between them. The CDR3 runs to 16 residues. This receptor was obtained from a woman aged 18-30 years in good health and CMV-seronegative. This chain links TRBV25-1 with TRBJ1-1; D may be TRBD1 (6 bases). The sample was PBMCs. CDR3 DNA sequence: TGTGCCAGCAGTGAATATCTAGGTCAGGGGTACACTGAAGCTTTCTTT. The encoded protein is CASSEYLGQGYTEAFF.